Presented here are 4 T cell receptor beta chains from one specimen sequenced in a study of spatial heterogeneity in lung cancer (dated by TCRdb to between 2019 and 2020). Receptor amplification or capture employed 5' RACE. The reads were generated on a NextSeq 500. Starting from the raw public reads, TCRdb applied fastp trimming at Q25, assembled clones with MiXCR and retained in-frame beta chains. CDR3 protein sequences are deduplicated, and each keeps its most common genes and DNA. Counted in this sample were tens of thousands of distinct CDR3 sequences; roughly 10% of them appeared once. The top ten hold 6.5% to 8.5% of the sample. The sample's time point label, in plain terms: sample taken at primary tumor resection. Without any cell sorting, TCR sequencing was performed on whole RNA extracted either from tumor and nontumor lung tissue or from cryopreserved PBMC samples. The specimen was PBMCs, collected at surgery. Receptors originate from a male donor with early-stage non-small cell lung cancer.

V gene TRBV24-1 combines with J gene TRBJ2-3, with 11 bases that match TRBD1. CDR1 and CDR2 (germline): KGHDR, SFDVKD. With V trimmed by 4 bases and J by 5 bases, 7 bases remained unmatched. The CDR3 loop spans 16 amino acids. The CDR3 protein is CATSDHGQGARDTQYF. CDR3 nucleotide sequence: TGTGCCACCAGTGACCACGGACAGGGGGCTAGAGATACGCAGTATTTT.

This clonotype was counted at least ten times. The rearrangement joins TRBV6-1 to TRBJ2-7, with TRBD1 identical over 7 bases. V lost 6 bases and J lost 0; bases outside the gene matches: 8. The CDR3 extends over 15 amino acids. Germline assignment: CDR1 MNHNS and CDR2 SASEGT. The CDR3 loop reads CASRYGTESSYEQYF. The CDR3 DNA sequence: TGTGCCAGCAGGTATGGGACAGAGAGCTCCTACGAGCAGTACTTC.

This chain uses TRBV7-2 with TRBJ2-1; D assignment may be TRBD1 or TRBD2 (6 bases each). Per the germline V gene, CDR1 is SGHTA and CDR2 is FQGNSA. This CDR3 is built from 15 residues. V lost 2 bases, J lost 1 base, and 9 bases lay in between. The CDR3 reads CASSLRGESYNEQFF. CDR3 nucleotides: TGTGCCAGCAGCTTAAGGGGGGAGTCCTACAATGAGCAGTTCTTC.

The chain has TRBV28 and TRBJ1-3; weak D call: TRBD1 (6 bases). The CDR3 consists of 17 residues. Germline CDR1 reads MDHEN; CDR2 reads SYDVKM. The germline V and J ends were trimmed by 4 bases and 3 bases, with 19 bases remaining between them. CDR3 nucleotide sequence: TGTGCCAGCAGTTCCCCCTTGGACAGAGATTTTGGAAACACCATATATTTT. Its translation is CASSSPLDRDFGNTIYF.